The sample holds one count of the clone carrying this T cell receptor (beta chain). The CDR3 loop spans 16 amino acids. V lost 3 bases and J 0 bases, leaving 13 bases between the germline ends. Germline-derived CDR1 and CDR2 are SGHRS and YFSETQ. These data are taken from a study of blood T cell repertoires in COVID-19. Study context: Material from acute and convalescent COVID-19 was sourced from the United States, Italy and Spain. T cells, B-cell-depleted T cells, or PBMCs supplied cDNA or gDNA.

Per the authors' pipeline: Cell counts per sample came from amplifying reference gene primers. Libraries were prepared by immunoSEQ multiplex PCR; TCRdb keeps only in-frame clonotypes and omits some of them. For V, J and clone size, that table is used; D and trimming come from the DNA. The top ten clones hold over 15% of a sample with over 80,000 clones, 83% of them seen once. The clonotype comes from a woman in her fifties or sixties with acute or convalescent COVID-19. This rearrangement joins TRBV5-1 to TRBJ2-4; D possibly corresponds to TRBD1 (6 bases). Sequencing was done on a sample of peripheral blood. CDR3: CASSSGQTVAKNIQYF. The CDR3 DNA reads TGCGCCAGCAGCTCTGGACAGACCGTAGCCAAAAACATTCAGTACTTC.